Below are 31 T cell receptor beta chains sequenced from a single sample in a study of cytomegalovirus exposure and HLA in healthy donors. The PCR had 60 Vbeta and 13 Jbeta primers. The data were produced by immunoSEQ multiplex PCR, yet TCRdb's version contains in-frame clones alone and is incomplete. The table shows 95,000 to 100,000 clones, with about 80% occurring only once. The sample taken for sequencing was PBMCs. Every receptor here comes from a man in his forties in good health and CMV-seronegative.

V and J are TRBV6-1 and TRBJ1-1; 7 bases align to TRBD1. With 1 base clipped from V and 0 bases from J, the junction kept 5 bases outside the gene matches. The CDR3 is 16 amino acids. The germline V gene has CDR1 MNHNS and CDR2 SASEGT. The DNA of the CDR3 is TGTGCCAGCAGTGAAGAAGGGGGCTGGATGAACACTGAAGCTTTCTTT. Translation gives CASSEEGGWMNTEAFF.

The rearrangement uses TRBV19 and TRBJ1-5; D gene unclear. Between the trimmed V and J ends, which lost 3 bases and 0 bases, there was a span of 21 bases. Germline-derived CDR1 and CDR2 are LNHDA and SQIVND (reference sequence). The CDR3 has 19 amino acids. Here the CDR3 reads CASSILFRKSDYSNQPQHF. The CDR3 DNA sequence: TGTGCCAGTAGTATTCTATTCCGGAAGAGTGACTATAGCAATCAGCCCCAGCATTTT.

Worth noting for this clone: Additional DNA sequences in this sample encode the identical CDR3. The chain is built from TRBV29-1 and TRBJ2-1; 8 nucleotides agree with TRBD1. The ends lost 5 bases at V and 8 bases at J; junction bases unmatched: 5. Germline CDR1 reads SQVTM; CDR2 reads ANQGSEA. The CDR3 covers 12 residues. The DNA for the CDR3 is TGCAGCGTTAATCAGGGGGCTGATGAGCAGTTCTTC. This translates into CSVNQGADEQFF.

The rearrangement joins TRBV6-1 to TRBJ1-2, with no clear D. Trimming took off 5 bases at V and 9 bases at J, with 22 bases between the two ends. The CDR3 is 15 residues long. The germline CDR1 and CDR2 sequences are MNHNS and SASEGT. The CDR3 coding sequence is TGTGCCAGCAGTCCATTCCAGTCGGCTTCGGGAAGCTACACCTTC. Protein product: CASSPFQSASGSYTF.

This clone was seen only a few times. The V gene is TRBV2, the J gene TRBJ1-1; TRBD1 aligns across 8 bases. The CDR3 runs to 14 residues. Unmatched junction bases numbered 13, after V lost 8 bases and J lost 8 bases. Germline-derived CDR1 and CDR2 are SNHLY and FYNNEI. The CDR3 sequence: CASGQTGEILEAFF. The CDR3 bases are TGTGCCAGCGGTCAGACAGGGGAAATACTGGAAGCTTTCTTT.

This sequence joins TRBV5-5 and TRBJ2-5, with D uncertain. The length of the CDR3 is 12 residues. V shed 0 bases and J shed 5 bases, with 5 bases lying between them. Germline V lookup: CDR1 SGHKS, CDR2 YYEKEE (reference sequence). The CDR3 reads CASSLELETQYF. The DNA for the CDR3 is TGTGCCAGCAGCTTGGAACTGGAGACCCAGTACTTC.

The chain is built from TRBV7-8 and TRBJ2-3; possibly TRBD2 for D (5 bases). V lost 6 bases, J lost 7 bases, and 17 bases lay in between. CDR1 and CDR2 from the germline V gene are SGHVS and FQNEAQ. The CDR3 extends over 14 amino acids. The CDR3 here is CASRPKDSRYTQYF. Here the CDR3 DNA reads TGTGCCAGCAGACCGAAGGACTCCCGGTATACGCAGTATTTT. Looking up the rest from reference TRBV7-8 and TRBJ2-3 gives the full variable domain: GAGVSQSPRYKVAKRGQDVALRCDPISGHVSLFWYQQALGQGPEFLTYFQNEAQLDKSGLPSDRFFAERPEGSVSTLKIQRTQQEDSAVYLCASRPKDSRYTQYFGPGTRLTVL.

The chain uses TRBV30 and TRBJ1-4, with D possibly TRBD1 on 6 matching bases. The germline gives CDR1 GTSNPN, CDR2 SVGIG (reference sequence). V lost 5 bases to trimming and J lost 11 bases, with 15 bases between them. This CDR3 has 12 residues. The CDR3 sequence: CAWEPGEGKLFF. The CDR3 DNA reads as TGTGCCTGGGAACCAGGGGAAGGGAAACTGTTTTTT.

V usage is TRBV27 and J usage is TRBJ2-5, with TRBD2 matching 9 bases. Germline trimming cut 5 bases from V and 3 bases from J; bases unmatched to any gene: 10. Germline CDR1 is MNHEY and CDR2 is SMNVEV (reference sequence). The CDR3 totals 16 residues. CDR3 protein: CASSEGGGAVEETQYF. The CDR3 bases are TGTGCCAGCAGTGAGGGCGGGGGGGCTGTCGAAGAGACCCAGTACTTC.

The rearrangement uses TRBV28 and TRBJ1-2; 8 bases match TRBD1. Germline V gene sequence: CDR1 MDHEN, CDR2 SYDVKM. This CDR3 is built from 16 residues. V shed 5 bases, J shed 8 bases, and the junction held 16 bases outside the gene matches. Here the CDR3 DNA reads TGTGCCAGCAGTACGGGACAGGCAGCCTGGGAGGGAGGCTACACCTTC. Its translation: CASSTGQAAWEGGYTF.

The V and J genes are TRBV5-4 and TRBJ2-5; TRBD1 aligns across 10 bases. Losses at the gene ends were 2 bases for V and 5 bases for J; bases not matched to a gene: 6. Germline CDR1 reads SGHNT; CDR2 reads YYREEE (reference sequence). The CDR3 covers 15 residues. CDR3 sequence (DNA): TGTGCCAGCAGCTTAAAGACAGGGGGCGGGGAGACCCAGTACTTC. Its protein is CASSLKTGGGETQYF.

The V gene is TRBV15, the J gene TRBJ1-3; TRBD1 matches 8 bases. V lost 3 bases and J lost 3; bases outside the gene matches: 7. From germline, CDR1 is LNHNV and CDR2 YYDKDF (reference sequence). The CDR3 is made up of 16 amino acids. Written as DNA, the CDR3 is TGTGCCACCAGCAGTGGCCAGGGGGCGTTTGGAAACACCATATATTTT. Its protein product is CATSSGQGAFGNTIYF.

The chain carries TRBV5-1 and TRBJ1-1; 8 nucleotides align to TRBD1. From germline, CDR1 is SGHRS and CDR2 YFSETQ. The CDR3 is made up of 15 amino acids. V gave up 4 bases and J gave up 2 bases; unmatched junction bases: 7. The CDR3 DNA reads TGCGCCAGCAGCATGAGGACAGGGAGAAACACTGAAGCTTTCTTT. Its translation is CASSMRTGRNTEAFF.

The chain is built from TRBV9 and TRBJ1-4; a possible D gene is TRBD1 (6 bases). Germline CDR1 SGDLS, CDR2 YYNGEE. The CDR3 length is 16 residues. V lost 4 bases to trimming and J lost 3 bases, with 16 bases between them. The CDR3 DNA sequence: TGTGCCAGCAGCTCGTACAGGGAGGGGTCTAATGAAAAACTGTTTTTT. Protein: CASSSYREGSNEKLFF.

This chain joins TRBV6-1 and TRBJ2-1; maybe TRBD1 (5 bases). Germline-derived CDR1 and CDR2 are MNHNS and SASEGT. The CDR3 consists of 16 residues. V lost 0 bases and J 0 bases, leaving 9 bases between the germline ends. CDR3 amino acids: CASSEAGAGSYNEQFF. The CDR3 DNA reads TGTGCCAGCAGTGAAGCTGGGGCAGGCTCCTACAATGAGCAGTTCTTC.

This clone was detected only once. The chain uses TRBV6-1 and TRBJ1-1, with 10 bases lining up with TRBD1. Germline CDR1 is MNHNS and CDR2 is SASEGT. CDR3 length: 15 residues. The V gene end was trimmed by 8 bases and the J gene end by 6 bases; junction bases not matched to a gene: 12. The CDR3 loop reads CASGHVGQGQAEAFF. CDR3 bases: TGTGCCAGCGGTCACGTGGGACAGGGGCAGGCTGAAGCTTTCTTT.

The CDR3: CASSQSEGIGGYTF. In DNA, the CDR3 is TGCGCCAGCAGTCAATCGGAGGGTATCGGCGGCTACACCTTC. This chain connects TRBV23-1 to TRBJ1-2, with D uncertain. TRBV23-1 is recorded as an ORF, its role being uncertain. Trimming removed 0 bases at V and 8 bases at J, with 13 bases between. The CDR3 covers 14 residues.

The chain recombines TRBV27 with TRBJ2-7, with 11 bases fitting TRBD2. The CDR3 has 15 amino acids. V lost 6 bases, J lost 0 bases, and 4 bases stayed unmatched. The V gene's germline CDR1 is MNHEY and CDR2 SMNVEV (reference sequence). CDR3 nucleotide sequence: TGTGCCAGCAGCTTCCTAGCGGGGGGCTCCTACGAGCAGTACGTC. It translates to CASSFLAGGSYEQYV.

In regard to this clone: Relative to the germline gene, one junction end is altered; a read error may explain this. V and J are TRBV7-9 and TRBJ2-1, with D perhaps TRBD2 (5 bases). The CDR3 is made up of 14 amino acids. Germline V gives CDR1 SEHNR, CDR2 FQNEAQ (reference sequence). CDR3: CSSSSNGAYNEQFF. DNA for the CDR3: TGTTCCAGCAGTTCCAACGGGGCCTACAATGAGCAGTTCTTC.

The chain is built from TRBV7-8 and TRBJ1-1, with D hard to call. CDR3 length equals 14 residues. CDR1 and CDR2 from the germline V gene are SGHVS and FQNEAQ. Trimming stripped 2 bases from V and 0 bases from J, with 7 bases between. The CDR3 DNA sequence: TGTGCCAGCAGCTTACAGGCCCTGAACACTGAAGCTTTCTTT. Translation: CASSLQALNTEAFF.

J is TRBJ2-3 and V is TRBV11-2; tentatively, D is TRBD1 (7 bases). CDR1 SGHAT and CDR2 FQNNGV come from the germline V gene. V shed 5 bases and J shed 1 base, with 22 bases lying between them. This CDR3 comprises 18 residues. This CDR3 is CASSAGQTIPPRTDTQYF. The CDR3 nucleotides read TGTGCCAGCAGCGCGGGACAGACAATCCCCCCTCGCACAGATACGCAGTATTTT.

This chain uses TRBV10-1 with TRBJ2-1; a possible D gene is TRBD1 (5 bases). CDR3 length equals 13 residues. The V gene lost 7 bases and the J gene lost 7 bases, with 14 bases spanning the gap. In germline, CDR1 is WNHNN, CDR2 SYGVQD (reference sequence). Written as DNA, the CDR3 is TGCGCCAGCACTTCGCAGGGTGGAAATGAGCAGTTCTTC. This sequence encodes CASTSQGGNEQFF.

The chain joins TRBV6-6 to TRBJ2-5; the match to TRBD1 covers 8 bases. The DNA end favors TRBJ2-7, so the J call may be wrong. This CDR3 region has 15 residues. Germline V gene lookup returns CDR1 MNHNY and CDR2 SVGAGI (reference sequence). CDR3 nucleotide sequence: TGTGCCACAATCCGGGACGGGACAGGAAGAGACGAGCAGTACTTC. Its translation: CATIRDGTGRDEQYF.

This chain uses TRBV18 with TRBJ1-1, with 7 bases identical to TRBD1. The CDR3 consists of 12 residues. V lost 8 bases, J lost 10 bases, and 10 bases stayed unmatched. CDR1 and CDR2 (germline): KGHSH, LQKENI. The CDR3: CASATGDLRAFF. The CDR3 DNA is TGTGCCAGCGCAACAGGGGATCTAAGAGCTTTCTTT.

The chain joins TRBV2 to TRBJ2-1; 10 bases align to TRBD2. Germline V gene lookup returns CDR1 SNHLY and CDR2 FYNNEI. J gave up 4 bases and V 2 bases, and 2 bases lay outside the gene matches. The CDR3 covers 15 residues. The CDR3 sequence is CASSERAGGYNEQFF. In DNA form, the CDR3 reads TGTGCCAGCAGTGAAAGAGCGGGGGGGTACAATGAGCAGTTCTTC.

CDR3 sequence: CASGTTSGVSYEQYF. The CDR3 nucleotides are TGTGCCAGCGGGACGACTAGCGGGGTCTCCTACGAGCAGTACTTC. The rearrangement joins TRBV6-5 to TRBJ2-7; the match to TRBD2 covers 11 bases. Germline CDR1 MNHEY, CDR2 SVGAGI. The J segment lost 0 bases and the V segment lost 8 bases, leaving 6 bases of the junction unmatched. The CDR3 spans 15 residues.

The CDR3 is CASSQDRGNYGYTF. The CDR3 DNA reads TGTGCCAGCTCACAAGACAGGGGAAACTATGGCTACACCTTC. The chain joins TRBV18 to TRBJ1-2, with 8 bases that match TRBD1. V gave up 4 bases and J gave up 2 bases; unmatched junction bases: 3. The germline V gene has CDR1 KGHSH and CDR2 LQKENI. The CDR3 totals 14 residues.

The chain has TRBV30 and TRBJ2-7; possibly TRBD2 for D (5 bases). This CDR3 region has 11 residues. CDR1 and CDR2 from the germline V gene are GTSNPN and SVGIG (reference sequence). The V and J ends lost 2 bases and 5 bases respectively, with 7 bases between them. CDR3 nucleotide sequence: TGTGCCTGGAGTTCCGGGAACGAGCAGTACTTC. It specifies CAWSSGNEQYF.

V gene TRBV5-3 combines with J gene TRBJ2-4; the match to TRBD2 covers 7 bases. TRBV5-3 belongs to the ORF category, with a function that is uncertain. V dropped 8 bases and J dropped 1; count of bases not matched to a gene: 15. The CDR3 spans 17 residues. CDR3: CASTLREGGTAKNIQYF. For the CDR3, the DNA is TGTGCCAGCACCCTCAGGGAGGGAGGGACGGCCAAAAACATTCAGTACTTC.

The chain couples TRBV11-2 to TRBJ2-2, with 10 nucleotides matching TRBD2. Germline CDR1 and CDR2: SGHAT and FQNNGV. There are 18 residues in the CDR3. With V trimmed by 3 bases and J by 1 base, 8 bases remained unmatched. CDR3 in amino acids: CASSLPGSSGGNTGELFF. Here the CDR3 DNA reads TGTGCCAGCAGCTTGCCTGGGTCTAGCGGGGGGAACACCGGGGAGCTGTTTTTT.

The rearrangement uses TRBV7-8 and TRBJ1-2; D is perhaps TRBD1 (6 bases). CDR1 and CDR2 from the germline V gene are SGHVS and FQNEAQ. CDR3 size: 13 residues. The germline V and J ends were trimmed by 1 base and 4 bases, with 7 bases remaining between them. CDR3 coding DNA: TGTGCCAGCAGCTTAGGCAGGGGCTATGGCTACACCTTC. This translates into CASSLGRGYGYTF.